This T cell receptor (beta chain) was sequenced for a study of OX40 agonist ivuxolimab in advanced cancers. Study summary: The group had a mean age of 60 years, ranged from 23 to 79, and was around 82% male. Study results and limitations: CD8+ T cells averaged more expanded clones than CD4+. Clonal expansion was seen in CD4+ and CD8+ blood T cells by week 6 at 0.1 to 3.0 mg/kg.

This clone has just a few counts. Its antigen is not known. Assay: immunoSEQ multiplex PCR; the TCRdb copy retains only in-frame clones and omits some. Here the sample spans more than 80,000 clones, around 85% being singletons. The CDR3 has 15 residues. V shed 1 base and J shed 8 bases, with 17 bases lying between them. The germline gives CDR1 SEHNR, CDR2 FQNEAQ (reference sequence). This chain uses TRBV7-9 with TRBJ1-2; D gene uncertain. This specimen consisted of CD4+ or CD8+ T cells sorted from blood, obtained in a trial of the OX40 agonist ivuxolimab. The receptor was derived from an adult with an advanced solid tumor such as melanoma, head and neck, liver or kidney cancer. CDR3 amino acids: CASSLDSPSYEGYTF. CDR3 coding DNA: TGTGCCAGCAGCTTAGATTCGCCTTCCTACGAGGGCTACACCTTC.